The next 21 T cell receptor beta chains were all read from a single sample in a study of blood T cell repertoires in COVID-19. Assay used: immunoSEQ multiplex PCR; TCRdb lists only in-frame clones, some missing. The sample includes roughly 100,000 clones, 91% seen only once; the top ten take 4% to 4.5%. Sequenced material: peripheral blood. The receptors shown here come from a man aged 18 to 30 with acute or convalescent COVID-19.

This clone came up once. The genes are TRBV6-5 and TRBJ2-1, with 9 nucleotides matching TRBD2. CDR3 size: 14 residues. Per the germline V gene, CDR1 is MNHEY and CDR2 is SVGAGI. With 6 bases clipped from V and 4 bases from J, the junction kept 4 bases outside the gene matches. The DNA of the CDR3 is TGTGCCAGCAGAGTAGCGGGGGCGTACAATGAGCAGTTCTTC. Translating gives CASRVAGAYNEQFF.

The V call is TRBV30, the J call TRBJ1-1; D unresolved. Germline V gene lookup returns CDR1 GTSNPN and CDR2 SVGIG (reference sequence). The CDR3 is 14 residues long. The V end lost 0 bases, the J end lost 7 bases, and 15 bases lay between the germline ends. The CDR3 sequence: CAWSVRGLKVEAFF. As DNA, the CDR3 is TGTGCCTGGAGTGTTCGCGGCCTCAAAGTTGAAGCTTTCTTT.

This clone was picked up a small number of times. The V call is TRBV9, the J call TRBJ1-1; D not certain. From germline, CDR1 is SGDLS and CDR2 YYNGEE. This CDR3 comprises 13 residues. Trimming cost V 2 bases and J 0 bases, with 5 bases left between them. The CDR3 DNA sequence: TGTGCCAGCAGCGTCTCAGTGAACACTGAAGCTTTCTTT. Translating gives CASSVSVNTEAFF.

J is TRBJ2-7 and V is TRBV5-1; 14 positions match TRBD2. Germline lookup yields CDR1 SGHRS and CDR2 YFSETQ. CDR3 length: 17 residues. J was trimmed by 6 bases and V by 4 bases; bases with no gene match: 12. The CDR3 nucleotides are TGCGCCAGCAGCGCGTGGGGGACTAGCGGGGGATTAGTCGAGCAGTACTTC. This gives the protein CASSAWGTSGGLVEQYF.

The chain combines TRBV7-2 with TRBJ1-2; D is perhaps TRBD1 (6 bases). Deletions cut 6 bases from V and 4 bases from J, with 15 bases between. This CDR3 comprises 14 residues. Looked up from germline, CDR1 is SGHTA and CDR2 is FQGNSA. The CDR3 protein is CASRPPGHLYGYTF. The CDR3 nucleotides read TGTGCCAGCAGACCTCCGGGACACCTCTATGGCTACACCTTC.

For the CDR3, the DNA is TGCGCCAGCAGCCAAGATCCGGGCAAGGGACTTTACAATGAGCAGTTCTTC. It is translated as CASSQDPGKGLYNEQFF. This chain connects TRBV4-1 to TRBJ2-1, with a tentative D call TRBD2 (6 bases). Trimming pared 0 bases from V and 4 bases from J, leaving 16 bases between. The germline CDR1 and CDR2 sequences are MGHRA and YSYEKL. CDR3 length: 17 residues.

CDR3 nucleotides: TGTGCCAGCAGTTTGTCACAGGGGATGACCCAGCATTTT. This translates into CASSLSQGMTQHF. The chain is built from TRBV27 and TRBJ1-5; TRBD1 agrees at 7 bases. The ends lost 3 bases at V and 11 bases at J; junction bases unmatched: 7. CDR1 is MNHEY and CDR2 is SMNVEV in the germline V gene (reference sequence). CDR3 length: 13 amino acids.

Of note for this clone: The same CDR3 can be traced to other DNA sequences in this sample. CDR3: CASRTSNQPQHF. For the CDR3, the DNA is TGTGCCAGCAGAACAAGCAATCAGCCCCAGCATTTT. The chain links TRBV2 to TRBJ1-5; D is unresolved. V gave up 6 bases and J gave up 1 base, with 4 bases separating them. The CDR3 length is 12 residues. In germline, CDR1 is SNHLY, CDR2 FYNNEI.

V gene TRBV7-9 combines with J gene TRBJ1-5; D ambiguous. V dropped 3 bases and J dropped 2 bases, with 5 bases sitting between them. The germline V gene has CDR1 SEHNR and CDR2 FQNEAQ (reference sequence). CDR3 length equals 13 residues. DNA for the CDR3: TGTGCCAGCAGCTTCGGAGGCAATCAGCCCCAGCATTTT. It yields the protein CASSFGGNQPQHF.

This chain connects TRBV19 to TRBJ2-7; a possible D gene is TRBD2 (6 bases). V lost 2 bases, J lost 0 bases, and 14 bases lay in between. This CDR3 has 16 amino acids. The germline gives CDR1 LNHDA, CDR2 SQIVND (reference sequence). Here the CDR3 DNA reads TGTGCCAGTAGTATAACAGCGGGCGAAATCTCCTACGAGCAGTACTTC. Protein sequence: CASSITAGEISYEQYF.

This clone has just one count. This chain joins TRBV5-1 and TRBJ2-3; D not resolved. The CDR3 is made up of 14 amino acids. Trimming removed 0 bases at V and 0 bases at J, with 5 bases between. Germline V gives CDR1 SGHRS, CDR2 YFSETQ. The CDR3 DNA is TGCGCCAGCAGCTTGGCCGAGAGCACAGATACGCAGTATTTT. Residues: CASSLAESTDTQYF.

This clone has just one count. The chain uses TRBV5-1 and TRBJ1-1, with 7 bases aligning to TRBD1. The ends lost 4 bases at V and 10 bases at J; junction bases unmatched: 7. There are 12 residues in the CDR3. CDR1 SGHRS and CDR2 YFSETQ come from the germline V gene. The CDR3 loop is CASSPDREVAFF. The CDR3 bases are TGCGCCAGCAGCCCCGACAGGGAGGTAGCTTTCTTT. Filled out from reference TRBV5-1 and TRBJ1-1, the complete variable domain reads KAGVTQTPRYLIKTRGQQVTLSCSPISGHRSVSWYQQTPGQGLQFLFEYFSETQRNKGNFPGRFSGRQFSNSRSEMNVSTLELGDSALYLCASSPDREVAFFGQGTRLTVV.

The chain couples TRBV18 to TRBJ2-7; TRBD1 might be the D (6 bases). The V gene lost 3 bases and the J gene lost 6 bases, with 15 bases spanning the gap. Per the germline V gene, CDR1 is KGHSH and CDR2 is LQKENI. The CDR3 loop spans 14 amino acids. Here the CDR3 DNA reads TGTGCCAGCTCACCTTCCGGGACACCTTCCGAGCAGTACTTC. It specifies CASSPSGTPSEQYF.

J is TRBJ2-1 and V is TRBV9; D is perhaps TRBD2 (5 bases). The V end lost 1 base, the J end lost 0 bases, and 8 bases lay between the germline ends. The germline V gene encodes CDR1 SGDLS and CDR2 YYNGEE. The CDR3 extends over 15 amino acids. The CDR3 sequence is CASSVNGVSYNEQFF. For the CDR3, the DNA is TGTGCCAGCAGCGTAAACGGGGTCTCCTACAATGAGCAGTTCTTC. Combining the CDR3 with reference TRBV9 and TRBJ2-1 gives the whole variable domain DSGVTQTPKHLITATGQRVTLRCSPRSGDLSVYWYQQSLDQGLQFLIQYYNGEERAKGNILERFSAQQFPDLHSELNLSSLELGDSALYFCASSVNGVSYNEQFFGPGTRLTVL.

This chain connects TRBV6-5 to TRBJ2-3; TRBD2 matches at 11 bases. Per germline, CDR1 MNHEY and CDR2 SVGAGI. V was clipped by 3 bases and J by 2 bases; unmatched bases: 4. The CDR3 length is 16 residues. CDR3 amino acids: CASSYSGRVDTDTQYF. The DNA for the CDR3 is TGTGCCAGCAGTTATAGCGGGAGGGTTGACACAGATACGCAGTATTTT.

The CDR3 DNA is TGTGCCAGCAGTGAAGTAGGAGGGGGAGGGTATTCACCCCTCCACTTT. Translated, it gives CASSEVGGGGYSPLHF. This chain connects TRBV2 to TRBJ1-6; possible D gene TRBD1, 6 bases. CDR3 length: 16 amino acids. Trimming took off 1 base at V and 8 bases at J, with 15 bases between the two ends. CDR1 and CDR2 (germline): SNHLY, FYNNEI. The whole variable domain, remainder taken from reference TRBV2 and TRBJ1-6, is EPEVTQTPSHQVTQMGQEVILRCVPISNHLYFYWYRQILGQKVEFLVSFYNNEISEKSEIFDDQFSVERPDGSNFTLKIRSTKLEDSAMYFCASSEVGGGGYSPLHFGNGTRLTVT.

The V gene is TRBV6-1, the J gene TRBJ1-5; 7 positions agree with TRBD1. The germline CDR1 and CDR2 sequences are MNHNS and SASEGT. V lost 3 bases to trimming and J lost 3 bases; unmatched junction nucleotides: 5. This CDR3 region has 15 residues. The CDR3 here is CASSDMGTVNQPQHF. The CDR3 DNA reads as TGTGCCAGCAGTGATATGGGGACAGTCAATCAGCCCCAGCATTTT.

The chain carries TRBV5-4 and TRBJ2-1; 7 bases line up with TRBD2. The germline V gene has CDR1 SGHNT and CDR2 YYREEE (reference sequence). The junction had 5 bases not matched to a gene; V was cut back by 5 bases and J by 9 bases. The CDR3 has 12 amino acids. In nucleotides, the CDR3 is TGTGCCAGCAGATTCGGCGGGGGTGAGCAGTTCTTC. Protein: CASRFGGGEQFF.

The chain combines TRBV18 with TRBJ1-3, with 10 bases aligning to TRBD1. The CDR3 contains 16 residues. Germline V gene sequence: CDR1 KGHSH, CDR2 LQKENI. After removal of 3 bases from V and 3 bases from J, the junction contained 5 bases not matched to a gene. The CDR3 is CASSPGTGAYGNTIYF. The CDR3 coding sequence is TGTGCCAGCTCACCCGGGACAGGGGCTTATGGAAACACCATATATTTT. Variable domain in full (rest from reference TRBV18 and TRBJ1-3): NAGVMQNPRHLVRRRGQEARLRCSPMKGHSHVYWYRQLPEEGLKFMVYLQKENIIDESGMPKERFSAEFPKEGPSILRIQQVVRGDSAAYFCASSPGTGAYGNTIYFGEGSWLTVV.

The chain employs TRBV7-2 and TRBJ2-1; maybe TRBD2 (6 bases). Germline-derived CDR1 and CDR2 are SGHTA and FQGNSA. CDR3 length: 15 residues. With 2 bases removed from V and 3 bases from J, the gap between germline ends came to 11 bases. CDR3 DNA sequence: TGTGCCAGCAGCTTACGGGGGACCTACTACAATGAGCAGTTCTTC. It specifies CASSLRGTYYNEQFF.

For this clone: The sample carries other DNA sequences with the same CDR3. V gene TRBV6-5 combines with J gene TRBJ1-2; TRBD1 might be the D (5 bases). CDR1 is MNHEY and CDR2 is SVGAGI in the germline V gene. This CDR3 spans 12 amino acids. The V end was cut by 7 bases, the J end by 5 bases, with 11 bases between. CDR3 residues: CASTPGFYGYTF. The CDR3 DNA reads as TGTGCCAGCACCCCAGGGTTTTATGGCTACACCTTC.